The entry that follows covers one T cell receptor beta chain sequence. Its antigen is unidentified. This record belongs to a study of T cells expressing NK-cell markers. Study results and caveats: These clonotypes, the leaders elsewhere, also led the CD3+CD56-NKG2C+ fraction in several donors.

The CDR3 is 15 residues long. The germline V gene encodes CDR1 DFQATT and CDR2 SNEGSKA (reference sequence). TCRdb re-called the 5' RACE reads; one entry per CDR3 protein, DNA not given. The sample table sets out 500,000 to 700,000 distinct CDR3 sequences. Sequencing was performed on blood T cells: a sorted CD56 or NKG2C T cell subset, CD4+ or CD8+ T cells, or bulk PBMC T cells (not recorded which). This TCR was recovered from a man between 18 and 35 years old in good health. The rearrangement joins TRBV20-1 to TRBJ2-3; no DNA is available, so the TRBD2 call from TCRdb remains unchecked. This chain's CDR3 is CSAHSRTGRTDTQYF.